This TCR beta chain is drawn from a study of CD8 T cells in Susac syndrome. cDNA came from about 0.51 to 1 ug RNA primed by random hexamers. Amplification of TCR beta CDR3 spanned 54 Vbeta and 13 Jbeta via immunoSEQ multiplex PCR. TCRdb used MiXCR to reprocess the immunoSEQ multiplex PCR reads, holding one entry per CDR3 protein. The sample has some 110,000 distinct CDR3 sequences; approximately 95% are singletons. Note on this clonotype: The antigen is unknown. At one end, the junction sequence differs from germline, possibly due to a read error.

CD8+ and CD4+ blood T cells underwent TCR beta sequencing. Negative isolation was applied to CD8+ and CD4+ T cells, and FACS enrichment was applied to TEMRA cells. Study-wide results and limits: As acknowledged by the study, its TCR sequencing and HLA analysis included a relatively small number of individuals.

The length of the CDR3 is 14 residues. In germline, CDR1 is LGHNT, CDR2 FRNRAP. Sequencing was done on a sample of CD8+ T cells from PBMCs. The TCR originated in a human donor with multiple sclerosis. The chain employs TRBV12-5 and TRBJ1-5; D unresolved. CDR3 sequence: CASATSRSSQPQHF. As DNA, the CDR3 is TGTGCTAGTGCCACGAGTAGGAGCAGTCAGCCCCAGCATTTT.